The 29 T cell receptor beta chains listed next were all sequenced from one sample in a study of cytomegalovirus exposure and HLA in healthy donors. Use of 60 Vbeta and 13 Jbeta primers characterized the PCR. Clones were sequenced by immunoSEQ multiplex PCR, and TCRdb holds only the in-frame ones, with some missing. The table shows some 140,000 clones, with around nine tenths occurring only once. Sequencing used PBMCs. The source of these receptors is a woman aged 25 to 39 in good health and CMV-seronegative.

This rearrangement joins TRBV28 to TRBJ2-5; 7 bases agree with TRBD1. Germline V gene data show CDR1 as MDHEN and CDR2 as SYDVKM. The V gene end was trimmed by 10 bases and the J gene end by 5 bases; junction bases not matched to a gene: 16. The CDR3 has 15 residues. CDR3 sequence reads: CATHPPGQGEETQYF. CDR3 bases: TGTGCCACCCACCCCCCGGGCCAGGGGGAGGAGACCCAGTACTTC.

CDR3 sequence (DNA): TGTGCCAGCAGTTCCAGGGGGTATGGCTACACCTTC. Encoded protein: CASSSRGYGYTF. This chain connects TRBV28 to TRBJ1-2; TRBD1 aligns across 7 bases. Losses at the gene ends were 4 bases for V and 5 bases for J; bases not matched to a gene: 1. Germline CDR1 and CDR2: MDHEN and SYDVKM. CDR3 length: 12 residues.

The chain carries TRBV28 and TRBJ2-4; D not resolved. The CDR3 covers 14 residues. Germline V gives CDR1 MDHEN, CDR2 SYDVKM. The V end was cut by 7 bases, the J end by 0 bases, with 10 bases between. The CDR3 loop reads CASTTGLAKNIQYF. Written as DNA, the CDR3 is TGTGCCAGCACCACTGGGCTAGCCAAAAACATTCAGTACTTC.

The genes are TRBV7-2 and TRBJ2-7; unclear D gene. In germline, CDR1 is SGHTA, CDR2 FQGNSA. The CDR3 sequence is 16 residues long. Trimming shortened V by 1 base and J by 0 bases, and 13 bases separated the two germline ends. The CDR3 DNA sequence: TGTGCCAGCAGCTTAGTGGGCTTCCTCAGCTCCTACGAGCAGTACTTC. It codes for CASSLVGFLSSYEQYF.

As to this clone: This CDR3 is also generated by other DNA sequences in the sample. The rearrangement joins TRBV14 to TRBJ2-7; 10 bases fit TRBD1. The CDR3 consists of 13 residues. V lost 9 bases and J lost 4; bases outside the gene matches: 6. CDR1 is SGHDN and CDR2 is FVKESK in the germline V gene. CDR3 protein: CASSRTGGYEQYF. Written as DNA, the CDR3 is TGTGCCAGTAGCAGGACAGGGGGATACGAGCAGTACTTC. The complete variable domain, with remaining parts taken from reference TRBV14 and TRBJ2-7, reads EAGVTQFPSHSVIEKGQTVTLRCDPISGHDNLYWYRRVMGKEIKFLLHFVKESKQDESGMPNNRFLAERTGGTYSTLKVQPAELEDSGVYFCASSRTGGYEQYFGPGTRLTVT.

This chain links TRBV19 with TRBJ2-5; TRBD1 aligns across 10 bases. Germline V gene sequence: CDR1 LNHDA, CDR2 SQIVND (reference sequence). The CDR3 consists of 13 residues. V lost 7 bases and J lost 5; bases outside the gene matches: 4. The CDR3 spells CASKDRGRETQYF. CDR3 in DNA: TGTGCCAGTAAAGACAGGGGGCGGGAGACCCAGTACTTC.

In regard to this clone: This same CDR3 is encoded by further DNA sequences in the sample. The V and J genes are TRBV6-5 and TRBJ2-7; a possible D gene is TRBD2 (5 bases). Germline CDR1 is MNHEY and CDR2 is SVGAGI. The CDR3 length is 15 residues. V was clipped by 0 bases and J by 0 bases, with 9 bases between them. Here the CDR3 reads CASSYSSGNSYEQYF. CDR3 DNA sequence: TGTGCCAGCAGTTACTCTTCCGGGAACTCCTACGAGCAGTACTTC.

This clone was seen only a few times. V gene TRBV6-5 combines with J gene TRBJ1-1; 9 bases match TRBD1. This CDR3 is 14 amino acids long. The junction had 1 base not matched to a gene; V was cut back by 4 bases and J by 1 base. Germline CDR1 is MNHEY and CDR2 is SVGAGI. CDR3: CASSSGQGNTEAFF. CDR3 sequence (DNA): TGTGCCAGCAGTTCGGGACAGGGGAACACTGAAGCTTTCTTT.

This clone appeared a single time. The chain combines TRBV28 with TRBJ1-5; 7 bases agree with TRBD1. The CDR3 length is 17 residues. The germline gives CDR1 MDHEN, CDR2 SYDVKM. The J segment lost 4 bases and the V segment lost 2 bases, leaving 11 bases of the junction unmatched. The CDR3 loop reads CASSLRLRRGLNQPQHF. The CDR3 DNA reads TGTGCCAGCAGTTTACGGTTGCGGAGGGGGCTTAATCAGCCCCAGCATTTT.

The chain recombines TRBV15 with TRBJ1-4; a weak D match, TRBD1 (6 bases). There are 14 residues in the CDR3. V shed 7 bases and J shed 8 bases, with 17 bases lying between them. Germline assignment: CDR1 LNHNV and CDR2 YYDKDF (reference sequence). This CDR3 reads CATTSRDKDEKLFF. CDR3 in DNA: TGTGCCACCACAAGTCGGGACAAGGACGAAAAACTGTTTTTT. The whole variable domain, filled in from reference TRBV15 and TRBJ1-4, reads DAMVIQNPRYQVTQFGKPVTLSCSQTLNHNVMYWYQQKSSQAPKLLFHYYDKDFNNEADTPDNFQSRRPNTSFCFLDIRSPGLGDTAMYLCATTSRDKDEKLFFGSGTQLSVL.

The chain recombines TRBV19 with TRBJ2-1, with 9 bases identical to TRBD1. This CDR3 comprises 15 residues. The V and J ends lost 5 bases and 6 bases, in that order; junction bases with no gene match: 8. Germline V lookup: CDR1 LNHDA, CDR2 SQIVND (reference sequence). CDR3 DNA sequence: TGTGCCAGTAGTCCCCGGGACAGGGCAACCAATGAGCAGTTCTTC. It translates to CASSPRDRATNEQFF.

The gene calls are TRBV2 and TRBJ2-2; 12 bases match TRBD1. Germline lookup yields CDR1 SNHLY and CDR2 FYNNEI. CDR3 size: 15 residues. Trimming at V came to 7 bases and at J to 6 bases, leaving 6 bases not matched to a gene. CDR3 DNA sequence: TGTGCCAGCAACTCGGGACAGGGGGCAGCCGGGGAGCTGTTTTTT. It codes for CASNSGQGAAGELFF.

This clone was recorded a few times. The chain carries TRBV6-1 and TRBJ1-1; no definite D call. The germline V and J ends were trimmed by 2 bases and 4 bases, with 5 bases remaining between them. Germline values: CDR1 MNHNS, CDR2 SASEGT. The CDR3 totals 12 residues. This chain's CDR3 is CASSEYFTEAFF. The DNA of the CDR3 is TGTGCCAGCAGTGAATATTTCACTGAAGCTTTCTTT.

The chain has TRBV5-1 and TRBJ2-3; 8 positions agree with TRBD2. Germline CDR1 SGHRS, CDR2 YFSETQ. V was clipped by 4 bases and J by 2 bases; unmatched bases: 12. The CDR3 has 17 residues. The CDR3 loop reads CASSPGKTSGATDTQYF. Here the CDR3 DNA reads TGCGCCAGCAGCCCGGGGAAAACTAGCGGAGCCACAGATACGCAGTATTTT.

This clone was observed once. The chain carries TRBV28 and TRBJ2-1; D may be TRBD1 (5 bases). Trimming left V 1 base short and J 0 bases short, with 13 bases between. This CDR3 contains 17 residues. Germline V CDR1 and CDR2: MDHEN, SYDVKM. Here the CDR3 reads CASSLLLGQVSYNEQFF. Written as DNA, the CDR3 is TGTGCCAGCAGTTTATTATTGGGGCAGGTCTCCTACAATGAGCAGTTCTTC.

The chain is built from TRBV10-3 and TRBJ2-3; TRBD2 matches 10 bases. Trimming took 8 bases from V and 1 from J; bases not matched to a gene: 9. The CDR3 spans 16 residues. Per the germline V gene, CDR1 is ENHRY and CDR2 is SYGVKD. CDR3 amino acids: CAIGKREGSGTDTQYF. Here the CDR3 DNA reads TGTGCCATCGGGAAGCGGGAGGGGTCGGGCACAGATACGCAGTATTTT.

The chain employs TRBV5-1 and TRBJ2-7; 8 nucleotides line up with TRBD2. This CDR3 contains 17 residues. Germline loops: CDR1 SGHRS, CDR2 YFSETQ. V lost 4 bases to trimming and J lost 2 bases; unmatched junction nucleotides: 14. The CDR3 bases are TGCGCCAGCAGCGAGGGATGGGACGGGAGGGCCGCCTACGAGCAGTACTTC. It is translated as CASSEGWDGRAAYEQYF.

The chain carries TRBV2 and TRBJ1-5; 7 nucleotides line up with TRBD1. There are 15 residues in the CDR3. Trimming cost V 6 bases and J 1 base; bases outside gene matches: 6. The germline V gene encodes CDR1 SNHLY and CDR2 FYNNEI. The CDR3 sequence: CASSPGTVSNQPQHF. The CDR3 DNA is TGTGCCAGCAGCCCGGGGACAGTAAGCAATCAGCCCCAGCATTTT.

The V gene is TRBV9, the J gene TRBJ2-1; TRBD2 matches 10 bases. Germline CDR1 reads SGDLS; CDR2 reads YYNGEE. This CDR3 has 16 residues. J gave up 8 bases and V 3 bases, and 11 bases lay outside the gene matches. DNA of the CDR3: TGTGCCAGCAGCGCGGCCTTCCTAGCGGGAGTCGATGAGCAGTTCTTC. Translated, it gives CASSAAFLAGVDEQFF.

The chain employs TRBV29-1 and TRBJ1-2; maybe TRBD1 (5 bases). The length of the CDR3 is 11 residues. V lost 6 bases and J lost 4, with 9 bases in between. The germline V gene has CDR1 SQVTM and CDR2 ANQGSEA. In nucleotides, the CDR3 is TGCAGCGTCACAGACAGCTATGGCTACACCTTC. The encoded protein is CSVTDSYGYTF.

CDR3 protein: CASSLGQGSHEKLFF. CDR3 nucleotides: TGTGCCAGCAGCCTAGGACAGGGGAGCCATGAAAAACTGTTTTTT. V is TRBV9 and J is TRBJ1-4, with 9 bases matching TRBD1. V was pared by 4 bases and J by 6 bases, with 7 bases of the junction left unmatched. CDR1 and CDR2 from the germline V gene are SGDLS and YYNGEE. This CDR3 contains 15 residues.

This sequence joins TRBV29-1 and TRBJ2-3; 13 nucleotides align to TRBD2. CDR3 size: 18 residues. Looked up from germline, CDR1 is SQVTM and CDR2 is ANQGSEA. The junction had 11 bases not matched to a gene; V was cut back by 2 bases and J by 3 bases. The CDR3 DNA reads TGCAGCGTTGAACCCGGACTAGCGGGAGTAATTGGTACAGATACGCAGTATTTT. It encodes CSVEPGLAGVIGTDTQYF.

The rearrangement joins TRBV5-1 to TRBJ2-3; D is perhaps TRBD2 (5 bases). The length of the CDR3 is 13 residues. Trimming stripped 6 bases from V and 5 bases from J, with 13 bases between. Germline lookup yields CDR1 SGHRS and CDR2 YFSETQ. The CDR3 loop reads CASTPGGGDTQYF. DNA of the CDR3: TGCGCCAGCACCCCCGGTGGAGGAGATACGCAGTATTTT.

This clone was seen only a few times. The V call is TRBV7-8, the J call TRBJ2-1; TRBD2 matches at 14 bases. CDR1 and CDR2 (germline): SGHVS, FQNEAQ. The CDR3 consists of 15 residues. Losses at the gene ends were 4 bases for V and 7 bases for J; bases not matched to a gene: 3. CDR3 nucleotides: TGTGCCAGCAGCTGGACTAGCGGGGGGAGGAATGAGCAGTTCTTC. Its translation: CASSWTSGGRNEQFF.

On this clone: Other DNA sequences in the same sample also yield this CDR3. The chain carries TRBV18 and TRBJ2-5, with TRBD1 matching over 7 bases. Per the germline V gene, CDR1 is KGHSH and CDR2 is LQKENI. CDR3 length: 13 amino acids. Trimming at V came to 3 bases and at J to 3 bases, leaving 1 base not matched to a gene. DNA of the CDR3: TGTGCCAGCTCACCCGGGACAGAAGAGACCCAGTACTTC. Protein: CASSPGTEETQYF.

The count of this clone is one. The V and J genes are TRBV28 and TRBJ1-1; 8 positions match TRBD1. The J segment lost 1 base and the V segment lost 8 bases, leaving 9 bases of the junction unmatched. The germline V gene encodes CDR1 MDHEN and CDR2 SYDVKM. There are 15 residues in the CDR3. The DNA for the CDR3 is TGTGCCAGCGGGCTGACAGGGGCCGAGAACACTGAAGCTTTCTTT. Translated: CASGLTGAENTEAFF.

J is TRBJ2-7 and V is TRBV15; the match to TRBD1 covers 11 bases. V lost 3 bases and J lost 6; bases outside the gene matches: 4. The CDR3 covers 14 residues. The germline CDR1 and CDR2 sequences are LNHNV and YYDKDF (reference sequence). Written as DNA, the CDR3 is TGTGCCACCAGCAGGGACAGGGGGCCTGGCGAGCAGTACTTC. Its protein is CATSRDRGPGEQYF.

The gene calls are TRBV19 and TRBJ1-5; D remains ambiguous. V lost 9 bases to trimming and J lost 0 bases, with 21 bases between them. The length of the CDR3 is 17 residues. Per the germline V gene, CDR1 is LNHDA and CDR2 is SQIVND (reference sequence). CDR3 protein: CASTSSRERYSNQPQHF. The CDR3 DNA reads TGTGCCAGCACCTCGTCCCGGGAGAGATATAGCAATCAGCCCCAGCATTTT.

V gene TRBV5-1 combines with J gene TRBJ2-7; 11 nucleotides match TRBD2. This CDR3 has 15 residues. Germline V CDR1 and CDR2: SGHRS, YFSETQ. With V trimmed by 0 bases and J by 2 bases, 1 base remained unmatched. The CDR3 here is CASSLGSGGAYEQYF. CDR3 sequence (DNA): TGCGCCAGCAGCTTGGGTAGCGGGGGGGCCTACGAGCAGTACTTC.